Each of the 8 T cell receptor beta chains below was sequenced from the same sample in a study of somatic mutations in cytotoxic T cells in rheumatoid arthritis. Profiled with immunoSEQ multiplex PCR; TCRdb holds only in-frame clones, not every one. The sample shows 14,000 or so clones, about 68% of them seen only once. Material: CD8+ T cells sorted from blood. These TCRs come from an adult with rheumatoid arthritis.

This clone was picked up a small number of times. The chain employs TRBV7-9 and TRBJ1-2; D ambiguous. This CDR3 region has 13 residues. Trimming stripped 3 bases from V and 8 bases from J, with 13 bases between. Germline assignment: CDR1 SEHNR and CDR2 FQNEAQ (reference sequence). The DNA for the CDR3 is TGTGCCAGCAGCTTGAGGTTGATAGACGGCTACACCTTC. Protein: CASSLRLIDGYTF.

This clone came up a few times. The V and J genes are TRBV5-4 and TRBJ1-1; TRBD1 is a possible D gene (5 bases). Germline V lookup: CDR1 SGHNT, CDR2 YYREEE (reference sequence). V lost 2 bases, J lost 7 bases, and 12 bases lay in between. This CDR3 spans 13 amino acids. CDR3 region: CASSFGTGREAFF. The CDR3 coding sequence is TGTGCCAGCAGCTTTGGGACGGGCCGTGAAGCTTTCTTT.

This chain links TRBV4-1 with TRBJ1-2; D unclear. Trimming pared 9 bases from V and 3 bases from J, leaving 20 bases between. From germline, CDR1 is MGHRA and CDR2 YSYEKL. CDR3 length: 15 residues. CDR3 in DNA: TGCGCCAGTAAACCGATCACCCCTGGGGACTATGGCTACACCTTC. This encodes CASKPITPGDYGYTF.

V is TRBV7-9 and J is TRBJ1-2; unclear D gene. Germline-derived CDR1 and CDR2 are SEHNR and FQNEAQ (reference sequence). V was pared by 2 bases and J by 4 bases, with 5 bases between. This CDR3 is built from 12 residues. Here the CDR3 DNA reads TGTGCCAGCAGCTTAAATCTCTATGGCTACACCTTC. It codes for CASSLNLYGYTF.

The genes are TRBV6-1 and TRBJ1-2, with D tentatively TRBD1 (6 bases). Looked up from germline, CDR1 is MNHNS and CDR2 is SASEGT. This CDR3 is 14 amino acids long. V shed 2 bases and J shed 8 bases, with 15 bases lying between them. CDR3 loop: CASSEKGQRIGYTF. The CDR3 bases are TGTGCCAGCAGTGAAAAGGGACAAAGGATCGGCTACACCTTC.

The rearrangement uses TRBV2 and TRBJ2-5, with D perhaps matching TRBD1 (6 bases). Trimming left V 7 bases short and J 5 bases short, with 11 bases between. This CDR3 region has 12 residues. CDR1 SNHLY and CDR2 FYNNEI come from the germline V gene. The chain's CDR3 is CASNEGEETQYF. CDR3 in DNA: TGTGCCAGCAATGAGGGGGAGGAGACCCAGTACTTC.

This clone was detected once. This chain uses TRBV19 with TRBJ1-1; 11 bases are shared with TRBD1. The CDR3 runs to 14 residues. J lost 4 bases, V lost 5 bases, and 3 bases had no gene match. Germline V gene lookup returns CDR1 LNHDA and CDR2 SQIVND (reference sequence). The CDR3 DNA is TGTGCCAGTAGTCCCGGGACAGGGGGCACTGAAGCTTTCTTT. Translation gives CASSPGTGGTEAFF.

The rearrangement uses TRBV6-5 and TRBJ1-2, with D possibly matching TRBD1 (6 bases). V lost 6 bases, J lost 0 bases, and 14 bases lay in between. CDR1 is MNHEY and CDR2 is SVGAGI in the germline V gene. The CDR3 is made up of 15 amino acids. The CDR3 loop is CASSQQGTPNYGYTF. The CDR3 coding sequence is TGTGCCAGCAGCCAGCAGGGGACTCCTAACTATGGCTACACCTTC.